The T cell receptor beta chain under discussion was sequenced for a study of human T cells and chemical hapten exposure. TCRdb recomputed calls from the RACE reads with MiXCR, one row per CDR3 protein. This sample has 87,000 or so distinct CDR3 sequences; around 9.5% occur once, and the top ten carry more than 3%. This clonotype occurred many times. This sample's time point: pre-sensitization, week 0. Treatment noted: therapeutic diphenylcyclopropenone sensitization with weekly scalp DPC. At every patch-test visit, blood was drawn before the patch test was applied. V lost 4 bases to trimming and J lost 3 bases, with 15 bases between them. The CDR3 runs 15 residues. Germline V gives CDR1 LGHNA, CDR2 YSLEER.

This chain uses TRBV4-3 with TRBJ1-1; the D is unclear. Sequences were derived from whole blood, sampled in connection with sensitization to the hapten diphenylcyclopropenone (DPC). The TCR was taken from a woman aged 40 to 50 with alopecia areata. Some clones in this sample may be carry-over from other donors' samples. The CDR3, as DNA: TGCGCCAGCAGCCGCGCCGTAGTAGGATACACTGAAGCTTTCTTT. Its protein product is CASSRAVVGYTEAFF.